This T cell receptor (beta chain) was captured by sequencing in a study of shared T cell receptors in the human thymus. This clone was found a few times. Trimming took 5 bases from V and 8 from J; bases not matched to a gene: 4. The CDR3 spans 14 residues. Germline V CDR1 and CDR2: SGHAT, FQNNGV. The table came from immunoSEQ multiplex PCR; TCRdb's copy has only in-frame clones and leaves some out. Found here are approximately 760,000 clones, 70% to 90% of them singletons; the top ten hold around 0.0099%. These data were likewise used in another study, on human thymus T cells. That work adds: Resections from corrective heart surgery supplied the thymus tissue. Biased V and J segment usage appeared in thymus and peripheral blood. Thymic repertoires overlap heavily among unrelated individuals, related research has reported.

This rearrangement joins TRBV11-2 to TRBJ1-6; 9 nucleotides match TRBD1. Specimen: thymocytes. The sequence was collected from a girl less than two years old with a congenital heart defect. CDR3 region: CASSPTGGYSPLHF. In DNA form, the CDR3 reads TGTGCCAGCAGCCCGACAGGGGGATATTCACCCCTCCACTTT.